This T cell receptor (beta chain) was documented in a study of blood T cell repertoires in COVID-19. Study-wide background: Material from acute and convalescent COVID-19 was sourced from the United States, Italy and Spain.

Trimming removed 4 bases at V and 0 bases at J, with 6 bases between. Germline-derived CDR1 and CDR2 are LNHDA and SQIVND (reference sequence). The CDR3 totals 13 residues. Measured with immunoSEQ multiplex PCR; TCRdb has only the in-frame clones, and not every one. The sample shows about 52,000 clones, about 83% of them seen only once. The V gene is TRBV19, the J gene TRBJ1-1, with unresolved D. This TCR came from a man in his sixties or seventies with active COVID-19. Specimen: peripheral blood. The CDR3 DNA is TGTGCCAGTAGTACGGGGTTGAACACTGAAGCTTTCTTT. As protein: CASSTGLNTEAFF. Drawing the rest from reference TRBV19 and TRBJ1-1, the complete variable domain is DGGITQSPKYLFRKEGQNVTLSCEQNLNHDAMYWYRQDPGQGLRLIYYSQIVNDFQKGDIAEGYSVSREKKESFPLTVTSAQKNPTAFYLCASSTGLNTEAFFGQGTRLTVV.